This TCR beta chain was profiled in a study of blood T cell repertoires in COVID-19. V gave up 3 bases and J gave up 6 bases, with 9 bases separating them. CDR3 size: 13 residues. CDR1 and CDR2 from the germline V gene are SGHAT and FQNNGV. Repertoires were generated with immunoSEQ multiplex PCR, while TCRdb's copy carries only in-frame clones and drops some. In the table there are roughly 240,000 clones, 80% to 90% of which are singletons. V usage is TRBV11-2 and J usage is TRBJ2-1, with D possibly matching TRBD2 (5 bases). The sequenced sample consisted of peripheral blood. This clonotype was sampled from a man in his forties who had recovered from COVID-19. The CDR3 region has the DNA TGTGCCAGCAGCTTTGGACTCCCCAATGAGCAGTTCTTC. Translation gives CASSFGLPNEQFF.